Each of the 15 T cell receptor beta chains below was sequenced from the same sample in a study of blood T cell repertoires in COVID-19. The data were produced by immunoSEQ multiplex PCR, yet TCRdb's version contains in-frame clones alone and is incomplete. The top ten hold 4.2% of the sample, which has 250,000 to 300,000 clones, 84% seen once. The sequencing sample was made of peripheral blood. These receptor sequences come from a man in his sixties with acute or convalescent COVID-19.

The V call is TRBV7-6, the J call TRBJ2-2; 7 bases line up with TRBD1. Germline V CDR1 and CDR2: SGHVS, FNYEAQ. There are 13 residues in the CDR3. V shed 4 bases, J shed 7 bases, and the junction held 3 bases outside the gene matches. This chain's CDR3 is CASSSTGVGELFF. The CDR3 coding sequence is TGTGCCAGCAGCTCCACAGGGGTCGGGGAGCTGTTTTTT.

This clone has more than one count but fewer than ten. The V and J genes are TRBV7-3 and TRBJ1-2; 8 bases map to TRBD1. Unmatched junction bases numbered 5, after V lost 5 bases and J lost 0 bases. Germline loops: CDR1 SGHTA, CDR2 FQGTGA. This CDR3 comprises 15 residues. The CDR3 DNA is TGTGCCAGCAGCCCGGGACAGGCAGCTAACTATGGCTACACCTTC. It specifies CASSPGQAANYGYTF.

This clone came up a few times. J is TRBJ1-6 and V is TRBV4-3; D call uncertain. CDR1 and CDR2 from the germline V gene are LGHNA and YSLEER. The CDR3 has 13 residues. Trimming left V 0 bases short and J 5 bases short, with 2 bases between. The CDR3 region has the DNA TGCGCCAGCAGCCAAGATAATAATTCACCCCTCCACTTT. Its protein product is CASSQDNNSPLHF.

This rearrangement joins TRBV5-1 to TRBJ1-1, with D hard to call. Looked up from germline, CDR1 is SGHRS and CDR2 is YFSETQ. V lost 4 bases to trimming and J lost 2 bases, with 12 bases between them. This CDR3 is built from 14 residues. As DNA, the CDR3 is TGCGCCAGCAGCCCCCGCAGCGAAAACACTGAAGCTTTCTTT. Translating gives CASSPRSENTEAFF.

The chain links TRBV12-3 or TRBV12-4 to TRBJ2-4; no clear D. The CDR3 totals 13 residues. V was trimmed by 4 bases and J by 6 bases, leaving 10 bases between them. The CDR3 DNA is TGTGCCAGCAGTTCCCCCGTTTCAAACATTCAGTACTTC. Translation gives CASSSPVSNIQYF.

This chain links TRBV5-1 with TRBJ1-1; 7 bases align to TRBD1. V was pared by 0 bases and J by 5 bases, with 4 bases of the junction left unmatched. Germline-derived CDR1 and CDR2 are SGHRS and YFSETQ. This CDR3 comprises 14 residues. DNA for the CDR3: TGCGCCAGCAGCTTGGCCTTGACAGGGACTGAAGCTTTCTTT. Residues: CASSLALTGTEAFF.

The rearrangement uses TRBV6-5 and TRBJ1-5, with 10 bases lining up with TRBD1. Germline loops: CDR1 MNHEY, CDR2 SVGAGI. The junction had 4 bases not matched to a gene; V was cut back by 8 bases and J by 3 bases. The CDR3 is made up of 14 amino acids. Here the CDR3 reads CASRTGGANQPQHF. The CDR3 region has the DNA TGTGCCAGCCGGACAGGGGGGGCCAATCAGCCCCAGCATTTT.

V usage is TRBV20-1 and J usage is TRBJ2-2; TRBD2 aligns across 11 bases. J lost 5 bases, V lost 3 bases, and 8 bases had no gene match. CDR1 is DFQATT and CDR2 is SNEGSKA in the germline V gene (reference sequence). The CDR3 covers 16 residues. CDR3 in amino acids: CSASILAGEETGELFF. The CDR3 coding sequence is TGCAGTGCTAGTATACTAGCGGGAGAGGAGACCGGGGAGCTGTTTTTT.

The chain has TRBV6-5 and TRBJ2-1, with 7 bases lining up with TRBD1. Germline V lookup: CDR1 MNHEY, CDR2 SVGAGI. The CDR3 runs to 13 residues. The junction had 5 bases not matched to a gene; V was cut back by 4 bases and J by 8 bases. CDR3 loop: CASSLQGSHEQFF. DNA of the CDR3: TGTGCCAGCAGTTTACAGGGGTCTCATGAGCAGTTCTTC.

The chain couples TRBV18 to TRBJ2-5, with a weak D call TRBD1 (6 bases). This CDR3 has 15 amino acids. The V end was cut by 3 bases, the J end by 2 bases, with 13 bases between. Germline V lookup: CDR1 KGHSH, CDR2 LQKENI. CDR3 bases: TGTGCCAGCTCACCCTTCGGGACATCACAAGAGACCCAGTACTTC. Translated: CASSPFGTSQETQYF.

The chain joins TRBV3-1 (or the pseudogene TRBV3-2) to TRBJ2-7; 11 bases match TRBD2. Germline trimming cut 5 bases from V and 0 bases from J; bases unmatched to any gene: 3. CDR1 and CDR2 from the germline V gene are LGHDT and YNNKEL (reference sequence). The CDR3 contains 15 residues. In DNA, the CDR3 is TGTGCCAGCAGCATCACTAGCGGGAGCTCCTACGAGCAGTACTTC. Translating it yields CASSITSGSSYEQYF.

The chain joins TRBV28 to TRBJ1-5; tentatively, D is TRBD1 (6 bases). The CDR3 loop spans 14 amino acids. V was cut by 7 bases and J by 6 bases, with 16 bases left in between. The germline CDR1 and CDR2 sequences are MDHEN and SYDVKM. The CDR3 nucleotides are TGTGCCAGCAACGAACAGGGTTTAGGTCAGCCCCAGCATTTT. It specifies CASNEQGLGQPQHF.

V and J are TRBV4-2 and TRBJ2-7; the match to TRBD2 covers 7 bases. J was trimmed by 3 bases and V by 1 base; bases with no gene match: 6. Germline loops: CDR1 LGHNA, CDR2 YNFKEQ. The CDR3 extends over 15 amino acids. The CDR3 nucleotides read TGTGCCAGCAGCCAAGTTGGCGGGGGAGACTACGAGCAGTACTTC. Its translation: CASSQVGGGDYEQYF.

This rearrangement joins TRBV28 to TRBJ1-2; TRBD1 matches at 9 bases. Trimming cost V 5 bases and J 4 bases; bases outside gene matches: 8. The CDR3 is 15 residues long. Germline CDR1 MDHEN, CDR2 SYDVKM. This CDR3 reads CASSPWDRVTYGYTF. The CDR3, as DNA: TGTGCCAGCAGTCCCTGGGACAGGGTGACCTATGGCTACACCTTC.

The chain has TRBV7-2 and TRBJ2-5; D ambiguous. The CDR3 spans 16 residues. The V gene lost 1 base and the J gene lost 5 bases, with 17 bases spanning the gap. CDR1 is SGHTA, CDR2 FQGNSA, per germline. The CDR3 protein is CASSLGPASLAETQYF. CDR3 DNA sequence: TGTGCCAGCAGCTTAGGTCCAGCGTCATTGGCGGAGACCCAGTACTTC. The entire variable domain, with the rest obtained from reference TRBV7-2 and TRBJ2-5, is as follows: GAGVSQSPSNKVTEKGKDVELRCDPISGHTALYWYRQSLGQGLEFLIYFQGNSAPDKSGLPSDRFSAERTGGSVSTLTIQRTQQEDSAVYLCASSLGPASLAETQYFGPGTRLLVL.